These 30 T cell receptor beta chains were sequenced from one sample in a study of T cell responses to AZD1222 COVID-19 vaccine. The protocol was immunoSEQ multiplex PCR, while the TCRdb copy is restricted to in-frame clones and leaves out a portion. The table lists about 110,000 clones, about 86% of them singletons. Sequencing was performed on peripheral blood, taken on day 0 of AZD1222 vaccination. The receptors stem from an adult in good health.

The rearrangement joins TRBV7-2 to TRBJ1-5, with a weak D call TRBD1 (6 bases). CDR3 size: 13 residues. Germline-derived CDR1 and CDR2 are SGHTA and FQGNSA. V was trimmed by 2 bases and J by 7 bases, leaving 9 bases between them. The CDR3 spells CASSLLQGQPQHF. The CDR3 nucleotides read TGTGCCAGCAGCTTACTACAGGGCCAGCCCCAGCATTTT.

The J gene is TRBJ2-1, the V gene TRBV11-2, with D possibly TRBD2 on 6 matching bases. Trimming pared 5 bases from V and 9 bases from J, leaving 17 bases between. This CDR3 has 14 residues. In germline, CDR1 is SGHAT, CDR2 FQNNGV. The CDR3 region is CASSLLRGSGEQFF. Written as DNA, the CDR3 is TGTGCCAGCAGCCTTCTACGGGGGAGCGGTGAGCAGTTCTTC.

The rearrangement uses TRBV3-1 (or the pseudogene TRBV3-2) and TRBJ1-4; tentative D call: TRBD1 (6 bases). The CDR3 has 15 residues. V shed 3 bases and J shed 7 bases, with 15 bases lying between them. Germline CDR1 LGHDT, CDR2 YNNKEL (reference sequence). The CDR3 protein is CASSQNRVRGEKLFF. The CDR3 coding sequence is TGTGCCAGCAGCCAGAACAGGGTACGGGGTGAAAAACTGTTTTTT.

The chain has TRBV7-9 and TRBJ2-5; D possibly corresponds to TRBD1 (6 bases). Per the germline V gene, CDR1 is SEHNR and CDR2 is FQNEAQ (reference sequence). The CDR3 is made up of 17 amino acids. The germline V and J ends were trimmed by 1 base and 5 bases, with 20 bases remaining between them. The CDR3 sequence is CASSLGYRQGSGETQYF. CDR3 nucleotide sequence: TGTGCCAGCAGCTTAGGGTACCGGCAGGGGTCGGGCGAGACCCAGTACTTC.

The chain has TRBV20-1 and TRBJ1-4, with D possibly being TRBD1 (5 bases). This CDR3 is built from 15 residues. Germline V gives CDR1 DFQATT, CDR2 SNEGSKA (reference sequence). The V and J ends lost 3 bases and 2 bases respectively, with 13 bases between them. CDR3 sequence reads: CSASPRTLTNEKLFF. The CDR3 nucleotides read TGCAGTGCTAGTCCGAGGACATTGACTAATGAAAAACTGTTTTTT.

V and J are TRBV7-8 and TRBJ2-2; 7 nucleotides match TRBD1. The germline V gene has CDR1 SGHVS and CDR2 FQNEAQ. V was clipped by 5 bases and J by 5 bases; unmatched bases: 5. The CDR3 sequence is 14 residues long. The DNA for the CDR3 is TGTGCCAGCAGCAAGACAGGGAGAACCGGGGAGCTGTTTTTT. Protein: CASSKTGRTGELFF.

The chain is built from TRBV24-1 and TRBJ1-2, with 8 nucleotides matching TRBD1. The junction had 10 bases not matched to a gene; V was cut back by 8 bases and J by 3 bases. The V gene's germline CDR1 is KGHDR and CDR2 SFDVKD. CDR3 length equals 15 residues. DNA for the CDR3: TGTGCCACCAAATCGGGACAGGCCGCTGACTATGGCTACACCTTC. The encoded protein is CATKSGQAADYGYTF.

The chain recombines TRBV5-1 with TRBJ2-7; D possibly matches TRBD1 or TRBD2 (5 bases each). Germline V gene sequence: CDR1 SGHRS, CDR2 YFSETQ. The V gene lost 7 bases and the J gene lost 3 bases, with 20 bases spanning the gap. This CDR3 is 15 amino acids long. The CDR3 is CASAEGSGLDYEQYF. The CDR3 DNA follows: TGCGCCAGCGCCGAGGGGTCAGGGTTGGACTACGAGCAGTACTTC.

The chain joins TRBV18 to TRBJ1-2; 7 nucleotides align to TRBD1. This CDR3 contains 13 residues. From germline, CDR1 is KGHSH and CDR2 LQKENI. The trim removed 3 bases at V and 7 bases at J, leaving 5 bases unmatched. In DNA form, the CDR3 reads TGTGCCAGCTCACCGGGACAGTATGGTGGCTACACCTTC. Amino acid sequence: CASSPGQYGGYTF.

The CDR3 reads CASSRQIEDNYGYTF. In DNA form, the CDR3 reads TGCGCCAGCAGCCGACAAATCGAAGATAACTATGGCTACACCTTC. This sequence joins TRBV4-1 and TRBJ1-2; D is undetermined. In germline, CDR1 is MGHRA, CDR2 YSYEKL. The V and J ends lost 4 bases and 1 base respectively, with 13 bases between them. This CDR3 contains 15 residues.

This chain connects TRBV6-5 to TRBJ1-4, with 7 bases lining up with TRBD1. Germline CDR1 MNHEY, CDR2 SVGAGI. V trimming: 6 bases; J trimming: 8 bases; junction bases outside the gene matches: 12. The CDR3 extends over 15 amino acids. The CDR3 region is CASRGSRGRSEKLFF. CDR3 nucleotide sequence: TGTGCCAGCAGGGGGTCGAGGGGGCGATCGGAAAAACTGTTTTTT.

This clone was picked up one time. CDR3 nucleotides: TGTGCCAGCAGCTTTTCCGGGGGGGCCCTGGAGACCCAGTACTTC. It translates to CASSFSGGALETQYF. V is TRBV11-2 and J is TRBJ2-5, with 8 positions matching TRBD2. The CDR3 loop spans 15 amino acids. J was trimmed by 5 bases and V by 3 bases; bases with no gene match: 8. Germline values: CDR1 SGHAT, CDR2 FQNNGV.

The chain is built from TRBV6-5 and TRBJ2-5; D may match TRBD1 or TRBD2 (5 bases each). Trimming removed 6 bases from V and 5 bases from J, with 10 bases in between. Germline lookup yields CDR1 MNHEY and CDR2 SVGAGI. The length of the CDR3 is 12 residues. The CDR3 protein is CASRGVYETQYF. As DNA, the CDR3 is TGTGCCAGCAGGGGGGTATACGAGACCCAGTACTTC.

This chain joins TRBV4-1 and TRBJ2-7; weak D call: TRBD1 (6 bases). In germline, CDR1 is MGHRA, CDR2 YSYEKL. The CDR3 sequence is 12 residues long. V lost 3 bases, J lost 6 bases, and 9 bases lay in between. As DNA, the CDR3 is TGCGCCAGCAGCCAGACAGGTTTCGAGCAGTACTTC. Residues: CASSQTGFEQYF.

This chain connects TRBV10-3 to TRBJ2-1; D is uncertain. The CDR3 spans 13 residues. From germline, CDR1 is ENHRY and CDR2 SYGVKD. Trimming took 4 bases from V and 4 from J, leaving 8 bases between them. This CDR3 reads CAISGDEYNEQFF. CDR3 sequence (DNA): TGTGCCATCAGTGGGGATGAGTACAATGAGCAGTTCTTC.

The chain uses TRBV6-2 or TRBV6-3 and TRBJ2-7, with 9 bases fitting TRBD2. Germline V gives CDR1 MNHEY, CDR2 SVGEGT. V trimming: 10 bases; J trimming: 0 bases; junction bases outside the gene matches: 22. The CDR3 contains 19 residues. CDR3 amino acids: CATTYSVASGTTSSYEQYF. In DNA form, the CDR3 reads TGTGCCACCACCTACTCGGTTGCTAGCGGGACAACGAGCTCCTACGAGCAGTACTTC.

V usage is TRBV28 and J usage is TRBJ1-3, with 11 bases aligning to TRBD1. The CDR3 consists of 16 residues. Germline V CDR1 and CDR2: MDHEN, SYDVKM. The junction had 10 bases not matched to a gene; V was cut back by 8 bases and J by 4 bases. CDR3 in amino acids: CASLGTGGLAGNTIYF. DNA for the CDR3: TGTGCCAGCCTAGGGACAGGGGGTCTTGCGGGAAACACCATATATTTT. The full variable domain, completed using reference TRBV28 and TRBJ1-3, is DVKVTQSSRYLVKRTGEKVFLECVQDMDHENMFWYRQDPGLGLRLIYFSYDVKMKEKGDIPEGYSVSREKKERFSLILESASTNQTSMYLCASLGTGGLAGNTIYFGEGSWLTVV.

The CDR3 reads CASSSGGAREETQYF. The CDR3 coding sequence is TGTGCCAGCTCAAGCGGGGGGGCCCGTGAGGAGACCCAGTACTTC. The chain couples TRBV11-3 to TRBJ2-5; 10 bases agree with TRBD2. Trimming cost V 8 bases and J 5 bases; bases outside gene matches: 11. The length of the CDR3 is 15 residues. Germline assignment: CDR1 SGHNT and CDR2 YENEEA.

The V and J genes are TRBV12-3 or TRBV12-4 and TRBJ2-7, with D possibly being TRBD2 (6 bases). V lost 7 bases, J lost 5 bases, and 12 bases lay in between. This CDR3 comprises 12 residues. The CDR3 spells CASTGTRDEQYF. The CDR3 nucleotides are TGTGCCAGCACAGGGACTCGAGACGAGCAGTACTTC.

The rearrangement links TRBV2 to TRBJ1-6; 7 bases agree with TRBD1. CDR1 SNHLY and CDR2 FYNNEI come from the germline V gene. The CDR3 extends over 14 amino acids. Trimming cost V 6 bases and J 6 bases; bases outside gene matches: 5. CDR3 DNA sequence: TGTGCCAGCAGGACCGGGACAGCTAATTCACCCCTCCACTTT. It is translated as CASRTGTANSPLHF.

The rearrangement links TRBV7-3 to TRBJ1-1; D call uncertain. V shed 2 bases and J shed 4 bases, with 8 bases lying between them. The CDR3 has 13 amino acids. Looked up from germline, CDR1 is SGHTA and CDR2 is FQGTGA. The CDR3 DNA follows: TGTGCCAGCAGCTTAGGTTGGAGCACTGAAGCTTTCTTT. Its protein product is CASSLGWSTEAFF.

In nucleotides, the CDR3 is TGCGCCAGCAGCTTGAGTGGGACAGGGGGCATGGGTTCCTACGAGCAGTACTTC. The encoded protein is CASSLSGTGGMGSYEQYF. The chain combines TRBV5-1 with TRBJ2-7; 12 bases line up with TRBD1. The CDR3 contains 18 residues. Trimming took 1 base from V and 1 from J; bases not matched to a gene: 9. The germline V gene has CDR1 SGHRS and CDR2 YFSETQ.

The chain recombines TRBV30 with TRBJ1-1; D remains unclear. The CDR3 is 13 amino acids. Trimming removed 0 bases from V and 3 bases from J, with 8 bases in between. CDR1 is GTSNPN and CDR2 is SVGIG in the germline V gene (reference sequence). CDR3 sequence: CAWSVFLDTEAFF. The CDR3 DNA reads TGTGCCTGGAGTGTATTTCTGGACACTGAAGCTTTCTTT.

The chain couples TRBV6-5 to TRBJ1-2, with D perhaps TRBD1 (5 bases). CDR3 size: 15 residues. The V end was cut by 9 bases, the J end by 4 bases, with 21 bases between. From germline, CDR1 is MNHEY and CDR2 SVGAGI. CDR3: CASPKNRGSPYGYTF. CDR3 nucleotide sequence: TGTGCCAGTCCGAAGAATAGGGGCAGCCCCTATGGCTACACCTTC.

Many counts were recorded for this clone. The chain links TRBV6-4 to TRBJ1-3, with D unclear. The CDR3 runs to 15 residues. In germline, CDR1 is MRHNA, CDR2 SNTAGT. Trimming left V 0 bases short and J 0 bases short, with 6 bases between. The CDR3 is CASSDSPGSGNTIYF. CDR3 coding DNA: TGTGCCAGCAGTGACTCTCCCGGCTCTGGAAACACCATATATTTT.

The chain is built from TRBV7-2 and TRBJ1-1; the D gene is possibly TRBD1 (6 bases). In germline, CDR1 is SGHTA, CDR2 FQGNSA. The CDR3 runs 13 residues. V lost 5 bases, J lost 9 bases, and 16 bases lay in between. The CDR3: CASSLGGTAKAFF. Here the CDR3 DNA reads TGTGCCAGCAGCCTAGGGGGGACGGCCAAAGCTTTCTTT.

The rearrangement uses TRBV5-8 and TRBJ1-6; TRBD1 might be the D (5 bases). Trimming stripped 0 bases from V and 5 bases from J, with 9 bases between. Germline CDR1 SGHTS, CDR2 YDEGEE. This CDR3 is built from 15 residues. Here the CDR3 DNA reads TGTGCCAGCAGCTTGGTCACAGGCCATAATTCACCCCTCCACTTT. Protein: CASSLVTGHNSPLHF.

This clone has only a few counts. The V and J genes are TRBV10-1 and TRBJ2-5; TRBD1 agrees at 12 bases. The V and J ends lost 6 bases and 7 bases, in that order; junction bases with no gene match: 12. This CDR3 is built from 16 residues. Germline CDR1 WNHNN, CDR2 SYGVQD (reference sequence). This chain's CDR3 is CASSPGQGADPSTQYF. For the CDR3, the DNA is TGCGCCAGCAGCCCGGGACAGGGGGCAGACCCCTCGACCCAGTACTTC.

The genes are TRBV19 and TRBJ2-1; a weak D match, TRBD1 (5 bases). V was pared by 1 base and J by 0 bases, with 10 bases between. There are 16 residues in the CDR3. Germline V lookup: CDR1 LNHDA, CDR2 SQIVND (reference sequence). This chain's CDR3 is CASSIGGLSSYNEQFF. The CDR3, as DNA: TGTGCCAGTAGTATAGGGGGCCTCAGCTCCTACAATGAGCAGTTCTTC.

This clone was counted only a few times. This chain uses TRBV7-8 with TRBJ1-3; D uncertain. The CDR3 is 15 residues long. Germline CDR1 is SGHVS and CDR2 is FQNEAQ. V lost 5 bases to trimming and J lost 0 bases, with 11 bases between them. The CDR3 nucleotides read TGTGCCAGCAGCGCCCGGTACCTCTCTGGAAACACCATATATTTT. It codes for CASSARYLSGNTIYF.